The clone carrying this T cell receptor (beta chain) was picked up many times. Antigen: not known. Amplification targeted TCR beta CDR3 regions from RNA transcripts. The HTBI primer set drove a first-round RT-PCR of the TCR CDR3. TCRdb re-called the multiplex PCR reads through MiXCR, storing one row per CDR3 protein. This table holds nearly 600,000 distinct CDR3 sequences, about 14% found once. The data derive from a study of T cells in Graves' hyperthyroidism and ophthalmopathy. Looking at the study overall: Peripheral blood specimens were obtained at initial diagnosis, prior to any treatment. General study points: Ophthalmopathy got predicted by the model a median about 6.5 months before its onset.

The CDR3 has 14 residues. V lost 6 bases and J lost 2; bases outside the gene matches: 6. The sequence was obtained from a woman aged 30 to 39 with Graves' hyperthyroidism that later progressed to Graves' ophthalmopathy. Sequenced material: blood. The gene calls are TRBV12-3 or TRBV12-4 and TRBJ2-7; 8 nucleotides agree with TRBD2. The CDR3 spells CASRPSGYTYEQYF. The CDR3 DNA sequence: TGTGCCAGCAGGCCTAGCGGGTACACCTACGAGCAGTACTTC.